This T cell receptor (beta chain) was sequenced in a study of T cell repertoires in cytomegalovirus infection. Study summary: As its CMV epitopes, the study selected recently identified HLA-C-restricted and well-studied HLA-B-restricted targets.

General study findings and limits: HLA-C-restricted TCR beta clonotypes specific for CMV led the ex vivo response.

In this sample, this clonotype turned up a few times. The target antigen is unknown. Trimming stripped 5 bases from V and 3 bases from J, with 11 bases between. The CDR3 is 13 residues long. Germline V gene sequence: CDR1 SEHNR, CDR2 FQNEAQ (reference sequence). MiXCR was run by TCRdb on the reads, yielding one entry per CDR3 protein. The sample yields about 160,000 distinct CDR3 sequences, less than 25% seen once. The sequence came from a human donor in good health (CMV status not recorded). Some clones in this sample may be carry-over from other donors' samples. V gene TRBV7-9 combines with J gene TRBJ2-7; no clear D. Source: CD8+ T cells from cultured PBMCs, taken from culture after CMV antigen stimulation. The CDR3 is CASSPIGNYEQYF. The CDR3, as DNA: TGTGCCAGCAGCCCCATAGGGAACTACGAGCAGTACTTC. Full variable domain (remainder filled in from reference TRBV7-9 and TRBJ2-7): DTGVSQNPRHKITKRGQNVTFRCDPISEHNRLYWYRQTLGQGPEFLTYFQNEAQLEKSRLLSDRFSAERPKGSFSTLEIQRTEQGDSAMYLCASSPIGNYEQYFGPGTRLTVT.